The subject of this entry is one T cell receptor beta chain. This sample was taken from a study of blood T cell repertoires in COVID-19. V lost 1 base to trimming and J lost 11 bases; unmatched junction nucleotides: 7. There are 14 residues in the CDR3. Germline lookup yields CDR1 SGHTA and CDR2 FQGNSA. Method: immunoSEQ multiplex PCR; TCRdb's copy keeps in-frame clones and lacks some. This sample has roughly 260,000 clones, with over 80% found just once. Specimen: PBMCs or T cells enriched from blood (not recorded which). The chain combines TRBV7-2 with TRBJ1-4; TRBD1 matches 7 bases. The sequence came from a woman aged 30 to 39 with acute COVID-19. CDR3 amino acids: CASSLEVRGDKLFF. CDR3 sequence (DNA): TGTGCCAGCAGCTTAGAGGTCAGGGGGGATAAACTGTTTTTT.